This TCR beta chain comes out of a study of human T cells and chemical hapten exposure. Study background: The sensitizer, 2% DPC, was used on roughly 2 cm by roughly 2 cm of upper inner arm skin.

Time point denoted: patch test 2, 6 weeks after DPC sensitization. The sample's treatment: therapeutic diphenylcyclopropenone sensitization with weekly scalp DPC. Note on this clonotype: At one boundary the junction diverges from the germline segment, which might be a read error.

Germline V gives CDR1 GTSNPN, CDR2 SVGIG (reference sequence). This CDR3 region has 13 residues. TCRdb called the RACE reads again in MiXCR, with one record for every CDR3 protein. The sample lists tens of thousands of distinct CDR3 sequences, 8.5% to 12% seen once, with about 5% in the top ten. The clonotype originates from a woman aged 50 to 65 with alopecia areata. Some clones in this sample may be carry-over from other donors' samples. This chain connects TRBV30 to TRBJ2-3; TRBD2 agrees at 9 bases. The sequenced sample was whole blood, obtained in connection with sensitization to the hapten diphenylcyclopropenone (DPC). CDR3: CAWTSTGAGGRRF. CDR3 nucleotides: TGTGCCTGGACCTCAACGGGAGCGGGAGGTAGACGATTT. The full variable domain, its missing parts supplied by reference TRBV30 and TRBJ2-3, is SQTIHQWPATLVQPVGSPLSLECTVEGTSNPNLYWYRQAAGRGLQLLFYSVGIGQISSEVPQNLSASRPQDRQFILSSKKLLLSDSGFYLCAWTSTGAGGRRFGPGTRLTVL.